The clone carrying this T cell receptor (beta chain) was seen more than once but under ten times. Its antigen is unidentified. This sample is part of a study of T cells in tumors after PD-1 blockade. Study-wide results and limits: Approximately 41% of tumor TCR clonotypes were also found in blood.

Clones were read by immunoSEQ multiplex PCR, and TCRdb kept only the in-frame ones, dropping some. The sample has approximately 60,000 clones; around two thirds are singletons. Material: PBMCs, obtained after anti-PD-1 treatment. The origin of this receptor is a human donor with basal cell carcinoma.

The CDR3 sequence is CASSSRDGNSPLHF. DNA for the CDR3: TGTGCCAGCAGCTCACGGGACGGAAATTCACCCCTCCACTTT. The chain couples TRBV3-1 (or the pseudogene TRBV3-2) to TRBJ1-6, with D tentatively TRBD1 (5 bases). V was shortened by 5 bases and J by 7 bases, with 12 bases between the two germline ends. The length of the CDR3 is 14 residues. In germline, CDR1 is LGHDT, CDR2 YNNKEL (reference sequence).